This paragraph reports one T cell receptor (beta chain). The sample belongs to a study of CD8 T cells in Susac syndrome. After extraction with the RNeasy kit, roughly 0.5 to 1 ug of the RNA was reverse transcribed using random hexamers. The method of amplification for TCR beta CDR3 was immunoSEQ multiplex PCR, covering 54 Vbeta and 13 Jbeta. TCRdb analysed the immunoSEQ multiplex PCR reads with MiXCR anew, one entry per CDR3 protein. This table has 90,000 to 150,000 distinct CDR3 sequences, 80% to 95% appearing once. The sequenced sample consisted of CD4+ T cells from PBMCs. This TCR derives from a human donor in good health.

The CDR3 here is CSAVTGGPSNQPQHF. CDR3 in DNA: TGCAGTGCTGTCACAGGGGGACCTAGCAATCAGCCCCAGCATTTT. V gene TRBV20-1 combines with J gene TRBJ1-5, with 8 bases fitting TRBD1. The CDR3 contains 15 residues. V shed 5 bases and J 0 bases; nucleotides not matched to a gene: 6. Germline CDR1 is DFQATT and CDR2 is SNEGSKA (reference sequence).